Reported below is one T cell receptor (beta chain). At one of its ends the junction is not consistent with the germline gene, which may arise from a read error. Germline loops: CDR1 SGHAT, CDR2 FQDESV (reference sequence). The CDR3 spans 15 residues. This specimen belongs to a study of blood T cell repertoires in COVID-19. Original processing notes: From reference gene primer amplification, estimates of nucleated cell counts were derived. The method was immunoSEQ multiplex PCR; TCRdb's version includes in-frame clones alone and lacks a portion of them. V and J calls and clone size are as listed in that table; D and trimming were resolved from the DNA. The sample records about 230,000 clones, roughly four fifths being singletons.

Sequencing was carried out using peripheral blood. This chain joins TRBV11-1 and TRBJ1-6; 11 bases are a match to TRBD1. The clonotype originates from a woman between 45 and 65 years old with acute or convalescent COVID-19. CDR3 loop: CASSLGAHGQGAIRF. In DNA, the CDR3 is TGTGCCAGCAGCCTCGGGGCACACGGACAGGGGGCAATCCGATTT. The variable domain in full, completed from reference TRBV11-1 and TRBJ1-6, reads EAEVAQSPRYKITEKSQAVAFWCDPISGHATLYWYRQILGQGPELLVQFQDESVVDDSQLPKDRFSAERLKGVDSTLKIQPAELGDSAMYLCASSLGAHGQGAIRFGNGTRLTVT.